The 28 T cell receptor beta chains below were found in one sample sequenced in a study of blood T cell repertoires in COVID-19. Measured with immunoSEQ multiplex PCR; TCRdb has only the in-frame clones, and not every one. The sample includes about 80,000 clones, about 91% of them seen just once. Material: peripheral blood. The receptor source for this set is an elderly woman with acute or convalescent COVID-19.

The chain uses TRBV7-3 and TRBJ2-1; 7 bases match TRBD2. This CDR3 comprises 15 residues. V dropped 4 bases and J dropped 2; count of bases not matched to a gene: 5. Germline lookup yields CDR1 SGHTA and CDR2 FQGTGA. The CDR3 reads CASSSGLGPYNEQFF. CDR3 in DNA: TGTGCCAGCAGCTCCGGACTAGGACCCTACAATGAGCAGTTCTTC.

This chain links TRBV3-1 (or the pseudogene TRBV3-2) with TRBJ2-7, with 7 bases fitting TRBD2. Germline V lookup: CDR1 LGHDT, CDR2 YNNKEL (reference sequence). This CDR3 contains 14 residues. With 4 bases clipped from V and 1 base from J, the junction kept 4 bases outside the gene matches. The chain's CDR3 is CASSPPGGSYEQYF. The CDR3 bases are TGTGCCAGCAGCCCCCCGGGAGGTTCCTACGAGCAGTACTTC.

This clone was seen just once. The rearrangement joins TRBV12-3 or TRBV12-4 to TRBJ1-2; D is unresolved. The length of the CDR3 is 12 residues. Deletions cut 6 bases from V and 8 bases from J, with 13 bases between. CDR3 nucleotides: TGTGCCAGCAGCCCTTCGACGGGGGGCTACACCTTC. Residues: CASSPSTGGYTF.

V is TRBV2 and J is TRBJ1-1, with D possibly matching TRBD1 (6 bases). CDR3 length: 15 amino acids. The V gene lost 7 bases and the J gene lost 1 base, with 16 bases spanning the gap. Germline CDR1 reads SNHLY; CDR2 reads FYNNEI. CDR3: CASTQRGGGNTEAFF. The DNA for the CDR3 is TGTGCCAGCACCCAGAGGGGGGGTGGGAACACTGAAGCTTTCTTT.

The chain couples TRBV5-6 to TRBJ1-2, with 7 nucleotides matching TRBD1. CDR1 and CDR2 from the germline V gene are SGHDT and YYEEEE. The CDR3 runs 15 residues. The ends lost 2 bases at V and 5 bases at J; junction bases unmatched: 9. Here the CDR3 reads CASSFPAGQPYGYTF. The CDR3 nucleotides are TGTGCCAGCAGCTTTCCGGCGGGACAGCCATATGGCTACACCTTC.

V usage is TRBV29-1 and J usage is TRBJ2-1; 8 nucleotides match TRBD1. CDR1 and CDR2 from the germline V gene are SQVTM and ANQGSEA. The CDR3 contains 16 residues. The V segment lost 2 bases and the J segment 9 bases; nucleotides outside the gene matches: 15. The CDR3 protein is CSVERFGRGQFGEQFF. CDR3 nucleotides: TGCAGCGTTGAAAGGTTCGGCAGGGGGCAGTTTGGTGAGCAGTTCTTC.

The V call is TRBV6-1, the J call TRBJ1-4; D may be TRBD1 (5 bases). The CDR3 covers 14 residues. Trimming took off 0 bases at V and 13 bases at J, with 15 bases between the two ends. In germline, CDR1 is MNHNS, CDR2 SASEGT. The CDR3 spells CASSEALGGVGLFF. In DNA form, the CDR3 reads TGTGCCAGCAGTGAAGCGCTGGGGGGGGTCGGACTGTTTTTT.

This clone was picked up one time. The CDR3 is CASSRIWSGVPETQYF. The CDR3, as DNA: TGTGCCAGCAGCCGAATTTGGTCGGGAGTACCAGAGACCCAGTACTTC. The chain carries TRBV14 and TRBJ2-5; weak D call: TRBD2 (6 bases). Trimming removed 4 bases at V and 4 bases at J, with 19 bases between. In germline, CDR1 is SGHDN, CDR2 FVKESK. The CDR3 loop spans 16 amino acids.

The chain links TRBV3-1 (or the pseudogene TRBV3-2) to TRBJ2-1, with 14 positions matching TRBD2. Trimming at V came to 4 bases and at J to 14 bases, leaving 13 bases not matched to a gene. CDR3 size: 16 residues. CDR1 and CDR2 (germline): LGHDT, YNNKEL (reference sequence). The CDR3 loop is CASSLGTSGRGGRKFF. Written as DNA, the CDR3 is TGTGCCAGCAGCCTCGGGACTAGCGGGAGAGGGGGGAGAAAGTTCTTC.

The CDR3: CASSQTVGRSHEAFF. In DNA, the CDR3 is TGTGCCAGCAGCCAGACCGTGGGCAGAAGCCATGAAGCTTTCTTT. The chain couples TRBV9 to TRBJ1-1; D call uncertain. CDR1 is SGDLS and CDR2 is YYNGEE in the germline V gene. The CDR3 runs to 15 residues. V lost 4 bases and J lost 7, with 20 bases in between.

This clone was recorded once. The genes are TRBV4-1 and TRBJ2-5; no firm D call. The CDR3 is 15 residues long. V dropped 1 base and J dropped 2 bases, with 11 bases sitting between them. CDR1 and CDR2 from the germline V gene are MGHRA and YSYEKL. The CDR3 reads CASSQGRLEQETQYF. In DNA form, the CDR3 reads TGCGCCAGCAGCCAAGGACGACTGGAGCAAGAGACCCAGTACTTC.

This chain joins TRBV7-2 and TRBJ2-3, with D possibly TRBD2 on 5 matching bases. V was shortened by 5 bases and J by 6 bases, with 12 bases between the two germline ends. In germline, CDR1 is SGHTA, CDR2 FQGNSA. The length of the CDR3 is 13 residues. The CDR3 DNA follows: TGTGCCAGCAGCACAGATAGAGGGGATACGCAGTATTTT. This gives the protein CASSTDRGDTQYF.

This clone came up once. V is TRBV30 and J is TRBJ2-7, with D perhaps matching TRBD2 (6 bases). V shed 3 bases and J shed 4 bases, with 13 bases lying between them. This CDR3 is built from 13 residues. Germline CDR1 is GTSNPN and CDR2 is SVGIG (reference sequence). CDR3 region: CAWRRSGRYEQYF. In DNA form, the CDR3 reads TGTGCCTGGAGGAGGTCAGGGAGGTACGAGCAGTACTTC.

This clone has only one observation. The chain joins TRBV5-4 to TRBJ2-7; tentative D call: TRBD2 (5 bases). CDR3 length equals 14 residues. Trimming left V 4 bases short and J 5 bases short, with 16 bases between. The germline V gene has CDR1 SGHNT and CDR2 YYREEE (reference sequence). The CDR3 bases are TGTGCCAGCAGCAAAAACGGACTCAACGACGAGCAGTACTTC. Protein sequence: CASSKNGLNDEQYF.

The rearrangement uses TRBV30 and TRBJ2-1, with a weak D call TRBD2 (6 bases). This CDR3 has 16 amino acids. Trimming left V 0 bases short and J 6 bases short, with 18 bases between. Germline loops: CDR1 GTSNPN, CDR2 SVGIG (reference sequence). This chain's CDR3 is CAWSVLAGLASNEQFF. The CDR3, as DNA: TGTGCCTGGAGTGTACTAGCAGGGCTAGCTAGCAATGAGCAGTTCTTC.

This rearrangement joins TRBV9 to TRBJ1-1; no clear D. The CDR3 has 13 amino acids. With 2 bases removed from V and 7 bases from J, the gap between germline ends came to 12 bases. Looked up from germline, CDR1 is SGDLS and CDR2 is YYNGEE. This CDR3 reads CASSVGQPGEAFF. In DNA form, the CDR3 reads TGTGCCAGCAGCGTTGGGCAACCAGGTGAAGCTTTCTTT.

This sequence joins TRBV6-6 and TRBJ1-5; 9 nucleotides match TRBD1. Germline trimming cut 6 bases from V and 3 bases from J; bases unmatched to any gene: 6. Germline CDR1 and CDR2: MNHNY and SVGAGI (reference sequence). The CDR3 runs 15 residues. The CDR3 here is CASRPDRGPNQPQHF. In DNA form, the CDR3 reads TGTGCCAGCAGGCCGGACAGGGGCCCCAATCAGCCCCAGCATTTT.

This chain links TRBV4-1 with TRBJ2-7; D remains ambiguous. V lost 4 bases and J lost 0, with 7 bases in between. Germline CDR1 MGHRA, CDR2 YSYEKL. The CDR3 contains 13 residues. Here the CDR3 DNA reads TGCGCCAGCAGCCCGCTCAGCTCCTACGAGCAGTACTTC. The encoded protein is CASSPLSSYEQYF.

The rearrangement joins TRBV5-6 to TRBJ2-2; TRBD2 is a possible D gene (5 bases). V dropped 0 bases and J dropped 0 bases, with 9 bases sitting between them. This CDR3 region has 16 residues. Germline lookup yields CDR1 SGHDT and CDR2 YYEEEE. The CDR3 sequence: CASSLGAGPNTGELFF. The CDR3 bases are TGTGCCAGCAGCTTGGGGGCGGGTCCGAACACCGGGGAGCTGTTTTTT.

The chain carries TRBV18 and TRBJ2-3; 11 bases match TRBD2. The trim removed 3 bases at V and 6 bases at J, leaving 2 bases unmatched. The germline V gene has CDR1 KGHSH and CDR2 LQKENI. This CDR3 is built from 14 residues. The CDR3, as DNA: TGTGCCAGCTCACCGGGACTAGCGGACGATACGCAGTATTTT. It is translated as CASSPGLADDTQYF.

The V and J genes are TRBV7-3 and TRBJ2-1; 8 bases map to TRBD2. This CDR3 is built from 15 residues. The germline CDR1 and CDR2 sequences are SGHTA and FQGTGA. The V gene end was trimmed by 0 bases and the J gene end by 5 bases; junction bases not matched to a gene: 3. CDR3 sequence: CASSLTLAANNEQFF. The CDR3 coding sequence is TGTGCCAGCAGCTTAACACTAGCGGCCAACAATGAGCAGTTCTTC.

The chain links TRBV9 to TRBJ2-2; 7 nucleotides line up with TRBD1. The CDR3 is made up of 17 amino acids. Looked up from germline, CDR1 is SGDLS and CDR2 is YYNGEE. J was trimmed by 4 bases and V by 8 bases; bases with no gene match: 17. The CDR3 is CASRLGPGTESTGELFF. The DNA for the CDR3 is TGTGCCAGTCGTTTGGGTCCCGGGACAGAGAGCACCGGGGAGCTGTTTTTT. Variable domain in full (rest from reference TRBV9 and TRBJ2-2): DSGVTQTPKHLITATGQRVTLRCSPRSGDLSVYWYQQSLDQGLQFLIQYYNGEERAKGNILERFSAQQFPDLHSELNLSSLELGDSALYFCASRLGPGTESTGELFFGEGSRLTVL.

The V gene is TRBV27, the J gene TRBJ2-3, with 8 bases that match TRBD2. With 5 bases clipped from V and 5 bases from J, the junction kept 9 bases outside the gene matches. Germline loops: CDR1 MNHEY, CDR2 SMNVEV (reference sequence). This CDR3 has 15 amino acids. CDR3: CASSRRGGPEDTQYF. CDR3 nucleotide sequence: TGTGCCAGCAGTCGCCGGGGGGGTCCGGAAGATACGCAGTATTTT.

This rearrangement joins TRBV5-4 to TRBJ2-3, with D maybe TRBD2 (5 bases). Trimming took 4 bases from V and 4 from J, leaving 19 bases between them. Germline V gene lookup returns CDR1 SGHNT and CDR2 YYREEE (reference sequence). This CDR3 region has 16 residues. The CDR3 reads CASSPRNGQRADTQYF. CDR3 DNA: TGTGCCAGCAGCCCTCGCAACGGTCAGAGGGCAGATACGCAGTATTTT.

This clone was found once. This chain connects TRBV5-1 to TRBJ1-4; unclear D gene. Per the germline V gene, CDR1 is SGHRS and CDR2 is YFSETQ. This CDR3 is 15 amino acids long. V gave up 1 base and J gave up 4 bases, with 11 bases separating them. CDR3 in amino acids: CASSLSGSGNEKLFF. The CDR3, as DNA: TGCGCCAGCAGCTTGAGTGGGTCAGGTAATGAAAAACTGTTTTTT.

This chain connects TRBV5-6 to TRBJ2-1, with D maybe TRBD1 (5 bases). V was clipped by 0 bases and J by 10 bases, with 8 bases between them. Germline values: CDR1 SGHDT, CDR2 YYEEEE. The CDR3 totals 12 residues. The CDR3 sequence is CASSLVWTEQFF. In DNA, the CDR3 is TGTGCCAGCAGCTTGGTATGGACAGAGCAGTTCTTC.

In its sample, this clone was seen once. The chain is built from TRBV7-9 and TRBJ2-5; 10 positions agree with TRBD2. Losses at the gene ends were 2 bases for V and 2 bases for J; bases not matched to a gene: 5. This CDR3 contains 16 residues. Germline CDR1 SEHNR, CDR2 FQNEAQ (reference sequence). The CDR3 nucleotides read TGTGCCAGCAGCTTATCGCTAGCGGGGGATCAAGAGACCCAGTACTTC. Amino acid sequence: CASSLSLAGDQETQYF.

The CDR3 DNA sequence: TGCGCCAGCAGCTTGGGTTGGGGAGGGGTCAACACTGAAGCTTTCTTT. Encoded protein: CASSLGWGGVNTEAFF. The chain joins TRBV5-1 to TRBJ1-1; D may be TRBD1 (5 bases). The ends were cut back, 0 bases at V and 2 bases at J, with 14 bases in the middle. CDR1 and CDR2 from the germline V gene are SGHRS and YFSETQ. The CDR3 runs to 16 residues.